This T cell receptor (beta chain) was identified during a study of human T cells and chemical hapten exposure. Notes on the study in general: Versus controls, significantly more large CDR3 similarity clusters arose from expanded TCRs.

Via MiXCR, TCRdb re-called the RACE reads, giving one row per CDR3 protein. The sample includes around 120,000 distinct CDR3 sequences, approximately 13% of them seen just once. This clonotype was seen many times. Its cognate antigen is unknown. Time point meaning: pre-sensitization, week 0. Treatment of the sample: therapeutic diphenylcyclopropenone sensitization with weekly scalp DPC. Germline CDR1 is SQVTM and CDR2 is ANQGSEA. The V and J ends lost 2 bases and 10 bases, in that order; junction bases with no gene match: 8. The CDR3 sequence is 13 residues long. The J gene is TRBJ1-1, the V gene TRBV29-1; the match to TRBD1 covers 9 bases. The sample here was whole blood, taken in connection with sensitization to the hapten diphenylcyclopropenone (DPC). This clonotype originated in a woman under 30 with alopecia areata. Some clones in this sample may be carry-over from other donors' samples. In nucleotides, the CDR3 is TGCAGCGTTGAAAAGGGACAGGGTTCTGGAGCTTTCTTT. Residues: CSVEKGQGSGAFF.